These 5 T cell receptor beta chains originate from one sample sequenced in a study of identical twins. TCRdb analysed the 5' RACE reads with MiXCR anew, one entry per CDR3 protein. The data hold 500,000 to 700,000 distinct CDR3 sequences, with about 7% observed a single time. In addition, the sample was reused for a study of yellow fever vaccine responses in identical twins.

The sequenced sample consisted of PBMCs. The receptors originated from a woman between 18 and 29 years old in good health.

This clonotype appeared many times. The chain uses TRBV15 and TRBJ2-1; TRBD1 or TRBD2 may be the D gene (5 bases each). Per the germline V gene, CDR1 is LNHNV and CDR2 is YYDKDF (reference sequence). This CDR3 comprises 15 residues. Between the trimmed V and J ends, which lost 6 bases and 7 bases, there was a span of 19 bases. This CDR3 reads CATSIRAPEGNEQFF. CDR3 bases: TGTGCCACCAGTATCCGGGCCCCCGAGGGGAATGAGCAGTTCTTC. The full variable domain, with the rest looked up from reference TRBV15 and TRBJ2-1, is DAMVIQNPRYQVTQFGKPVTLSCSQTLNHNVMYWYQQKSSQAPKLLFHYYDKDFNNEADTPDNFQSRRPNTSFCFLDIRSPGLGDTAMYLCATSIRAPEGNEQFFGPGTRLTVL.

The sample holds many counts of this clonotype. The CDR3 spells CASRHFRLAGYEQYF. The CDR3 nucleotides read TGTGCCAGCAGACACTTCAGACTAGCGGGGTACGAGCAGTACTTC. The V call is TRBV28, the J call TRBJ2-7, with 11 bases aligning to TRBD2. V gave up 6 bases and J gave up 4 bases; unmatched junction bases: 8. CDR1 and CDR2 from the germline V gene are MDHEN and SYDVKM. The CDR3 totals 15 residues.

The chain has TRBV29-1 and TRBJ2-5, with D perhaps matching TRBD1 or TRBD2 (5 bases each). The CDR3 loop spans 13 amino acids. Trimming pared 3 bases from V and 3 bases from J, leaving 11 bases between. In germline, CDR1 is SQVTM, CDR2 ANQGSEA. The CDR3 sequence: CSVERGTKETQYF. The CDR3 nucleotides are TGCAGCGTTGAGAGAGGGACGAAAGAGACCCAGTACTTC.

The gene calls are TRBV9 and TRBJ2-3, with D unresolved. The CDR3 is 16 residues long. From germline, CDR1 is SGDLS and CDR2 YYNGEE. Trimming cost V 4 bases and J 1 base, with 16 bases left between them. The CDR3 spells CASSTPKVRGTDTQYF. As DNA, the CDR3 is TGTGCCAGCAGCACCCCCAAGGTCCGGGGCACAGATACGCAGTATTTT.

This clonotype was picked up many times. The chain combines TRBV12-3 or TRBV12-4 with TRBJ1-1; D possibly corresponds to TRBD1 (6 bases). This CDR3 region has 13 residues. V lost 6 bases and J 4 bases, leaving 12 bases between the germline ends. CDR3 protein: CASRLTGTTEAFF. The CDR3, as DNA: TGTGCCAGCAGGCTCACAGGGACCACTGAAGCTTTCTTT.